Given below is one TCR beta chain in context. This sample stems from a study of OX40 agonist ivuxolimab in advanced cancers. Study-wide context: Patients were dosed with the agonistic anti-OX40 (CD134) antibody ivuxolimab. Six ivuxolimab dose levels, 0.01 to 10 mg/kg, were given intravenously every 2 weeks.

Produced via immunoSEQ multiplex PCR; TCRdb's table is partial and in-frame only. The sample lists 55,000 to 70,000 clones, about 82% occurring once. CDR3 length: 13 residues. From germline, CDR1 is SQVTM and CDR2 ANQGSEA. V was shortened by 8 bases and J by 7 bases, with 18 bases between the two germline ends. The clonotype comes from an adult with an advanced solid tumor such as melanoma, head and neck, liver or kidney cancer. This chain joins TRBV29-1 and TRBJ2-1, with D perhaps TRBD1 or TRBD2 (6 bases each). Specimen: CD4+ or CD8+ T cells sorted from blood, collected in a trial of the OX40 agonist ivuxolimab. The CDR3 region is CSSYTGGGNEQFF. The CDR3 nucleotides read TGCAGCTCCTACACAGGAGGGGGGAATGAGCAGTTCTTC.